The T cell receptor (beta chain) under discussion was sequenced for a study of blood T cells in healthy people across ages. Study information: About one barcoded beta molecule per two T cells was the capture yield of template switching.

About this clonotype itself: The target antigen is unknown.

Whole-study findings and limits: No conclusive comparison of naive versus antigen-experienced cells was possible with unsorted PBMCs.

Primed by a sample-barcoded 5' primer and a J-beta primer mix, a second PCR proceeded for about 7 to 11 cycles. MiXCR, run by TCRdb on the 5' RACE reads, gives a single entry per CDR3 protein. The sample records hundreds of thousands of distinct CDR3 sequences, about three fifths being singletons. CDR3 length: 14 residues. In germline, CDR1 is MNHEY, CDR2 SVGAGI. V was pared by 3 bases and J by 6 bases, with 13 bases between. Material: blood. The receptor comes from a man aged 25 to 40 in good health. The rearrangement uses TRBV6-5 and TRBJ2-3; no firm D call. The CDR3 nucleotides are TGTGCCAGCAGTTATGGGAATTCCGTCGATACGCAGTATTTT. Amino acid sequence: CASSYGNSVDTQYF.